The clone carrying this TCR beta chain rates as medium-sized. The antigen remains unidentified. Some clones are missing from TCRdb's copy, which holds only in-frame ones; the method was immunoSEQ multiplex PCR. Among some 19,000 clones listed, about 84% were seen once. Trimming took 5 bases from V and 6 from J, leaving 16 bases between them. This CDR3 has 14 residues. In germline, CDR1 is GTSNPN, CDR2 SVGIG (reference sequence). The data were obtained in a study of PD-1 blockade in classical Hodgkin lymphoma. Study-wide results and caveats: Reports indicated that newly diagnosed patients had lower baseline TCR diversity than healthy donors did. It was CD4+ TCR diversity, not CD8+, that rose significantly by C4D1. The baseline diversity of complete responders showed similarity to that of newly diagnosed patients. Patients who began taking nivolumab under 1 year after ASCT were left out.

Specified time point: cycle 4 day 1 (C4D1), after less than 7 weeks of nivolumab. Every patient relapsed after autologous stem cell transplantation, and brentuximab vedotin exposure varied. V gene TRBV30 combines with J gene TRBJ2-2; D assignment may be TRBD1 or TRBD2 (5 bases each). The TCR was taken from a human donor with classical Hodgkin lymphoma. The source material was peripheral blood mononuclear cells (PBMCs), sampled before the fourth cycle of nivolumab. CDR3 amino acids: CAWPPGRAAGELFF. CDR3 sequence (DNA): TGTGCCTGGCCACCGGGACGGGCCGCCGGGGAGCTGTTTTTT.